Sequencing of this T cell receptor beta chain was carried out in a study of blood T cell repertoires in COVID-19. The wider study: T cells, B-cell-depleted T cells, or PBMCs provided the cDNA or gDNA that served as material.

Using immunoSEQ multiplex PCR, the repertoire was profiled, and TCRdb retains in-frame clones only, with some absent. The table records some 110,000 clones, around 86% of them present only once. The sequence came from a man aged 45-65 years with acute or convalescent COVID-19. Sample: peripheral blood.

This CDR3 is CSASPGLRRRYTF. The CDR3 coding sequence is TGCAGTGCTAGTCCGGGACTAAGGCGTCGCTACACCTTC. The rearrangement links TRBV20-1 to TRBJ1-2; weak D call: TRBD1 (5 bases). V lost 3 bases and J lost 9, with 17 bases in between. There are 13 residues in the CDR3. The germline V gene has CDR1 DFQATT and CDR2 SNEGSKA (reference sequence).